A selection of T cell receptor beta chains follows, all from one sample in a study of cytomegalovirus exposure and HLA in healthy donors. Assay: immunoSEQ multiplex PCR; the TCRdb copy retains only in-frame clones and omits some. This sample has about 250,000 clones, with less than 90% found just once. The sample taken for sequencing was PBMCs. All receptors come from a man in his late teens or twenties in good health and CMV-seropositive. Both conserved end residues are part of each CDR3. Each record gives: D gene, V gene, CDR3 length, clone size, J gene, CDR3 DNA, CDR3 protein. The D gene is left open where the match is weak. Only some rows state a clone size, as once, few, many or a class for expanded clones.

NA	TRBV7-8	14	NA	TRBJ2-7	TGTGCCAGCAGTATTCGGACGTCCGCCCCCGAGCAGTACTTC	CASSIRTSAPEQYF
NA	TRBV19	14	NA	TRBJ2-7	TGTGCCAGTAGTGCTGCCGACAGAACCTACGAGCAGTACTTC	CASSAADRTYEQYF
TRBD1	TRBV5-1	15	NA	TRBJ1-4	TGCGCCAGCAGCATCTCCGGGACAGGGGATGAAAAACTGTTTTTT	CASSISGTGDEKLFF
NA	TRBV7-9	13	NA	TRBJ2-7	TGTGCCAGCAGCTCCGGGAGTCCCTACGAGCAGTACTTC	CASSSGSPYEQYF
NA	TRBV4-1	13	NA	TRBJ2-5	TGCGCCAGCAGCCGTGTTCCACTAGGTCCCCAGTACTTC	CASSRVPLGPQYF
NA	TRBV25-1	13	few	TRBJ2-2	TGTGCCAGCAGTCTCCGTAACACCGGGGAGCTGTTTTTT	CASSLRNTGELFF
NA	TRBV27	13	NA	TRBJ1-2	TGTGCCAGCAGTCTCACAGGGACCTATGGCTACACCTTC	CASSLTGTYGYTF
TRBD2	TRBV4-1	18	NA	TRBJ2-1	TGCGCCAGCAGCCCCACAAGGACCGATAGCGGGCGTTACAATGAGCAGTTCTTC	CASSPTRTDSGRYNEQFF
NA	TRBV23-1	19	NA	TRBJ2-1	TGCGCCAGCTTCGAAAGCAGTCAATGGCGGTTTAGAAAGGACGATGAGCAGTTCTTC	CASFESSQWRFRKDDEQFF
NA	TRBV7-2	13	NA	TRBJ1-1	TGTGCCAGCAGCCCCGGACCGGACCTTGAAGCTTTCTTT	CASSPGPDLEAFF
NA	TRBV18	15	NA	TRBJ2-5	TGTGCCAGCTCAGAAACCGGAGGGATGGGTGAGACCCAGTACTTC	CASSETGGMGETQYF
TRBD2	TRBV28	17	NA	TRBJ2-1	TGTGCCAGCAGTTTAATCCGAGCGGGAGGTTTGAGGAATGAGCAGTTCTTC	CASSLIRAGGLRNEQFF
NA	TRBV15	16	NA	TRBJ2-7	TGTGCCACCAGCAGCCCCCCCAGCGGGCGAGGTTACGAGCAGTACTTC	CATSSPPSGRGYEQYF
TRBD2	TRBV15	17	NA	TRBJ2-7	TGTGCCACCAGCAGAGATCGGTTAGCGGGAGGTTCCTACGAGCAGTACTTC	CATSRDRLAGGSYEQYF
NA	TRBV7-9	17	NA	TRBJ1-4	TGTGCCAGCAGCTTGGCACGAACGACGGCTGCTAATGAAAAACTGTTTTTT	CASSLARTTAANEKLFF